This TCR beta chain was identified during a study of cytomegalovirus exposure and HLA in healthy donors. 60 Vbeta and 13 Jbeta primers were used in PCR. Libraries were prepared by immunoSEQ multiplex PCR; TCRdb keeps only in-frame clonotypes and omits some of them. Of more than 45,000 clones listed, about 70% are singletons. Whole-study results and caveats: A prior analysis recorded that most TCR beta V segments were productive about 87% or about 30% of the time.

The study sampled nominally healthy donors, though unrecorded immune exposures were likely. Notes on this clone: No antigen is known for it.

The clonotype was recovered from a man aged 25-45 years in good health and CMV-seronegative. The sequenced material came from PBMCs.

The CDR3 DNA reads as TGTGCCAGCAGCAAGCGACCGCCGTCGGGGGAGACCCAGTACTTC. The encoded protein is CASSKRPPSGETQYF. V and J are TRBV21-1 and TRBJ2-5; the table's TRBD2 call for D was not verified on the DNA. TRBV21-1 constitutes a pseudogene. This CDR3 contains 15 residues.